The rows below give T cell receptor beta chains drawn from one sample of a study of T cell clonotyping in hematopoietic cell transplantation. Some clones are missing from TCRdb's copy, which holds only in-frame ones; the method was immunoSEQ multiplex PCR. The table lists around 28,000 clones, approximately 86% of them singletons. The starting material was peripheral blood mononuclear cells, obtained before stem cell transplant. The receptors derive from a man aged 35-49 years with acute myeloid leukemia. Some clones in this sample may be carry-over from other donors' samples. CDR3s include the opening cysteine and the closing phenylalanine or tryptophan. A D gene is named only where the DNA matches it firmly. The size field is filled for only some rows; it gives once, few, many or a size class.

TRBV11-2	TRBD1	-	TRBJ2-7	CASSPLQDRAFYEQYF	TGTGCCAGCAGCCCTCTTCAGGACAGGGCATTCTACGAGCAGTACTTC
TRBV7-6	-	-	TRBJ2-6	CASSRGPGGANVLTF	TGTGCCAGCAGCCGGGGACCTGGGGGGGCCAACGTCCTGACTTTC
TRBV7-6	TRBD1	-	TRBJ1-4	CASSLWGQGNEKLFF	TGTGCCAGCAGCTTATGGGGACAGGGGAATGAAAAACTGTTTTTT
TRBV7-9	-	-	TRBJ1-1	CASSLGARRRRAEAFF	TGTGCCAGCAGCTTAGGGGCCAGACGTCGAAGGGCTGAAGCTTTCTTT
TRBV5-4	TRBD1	once	TRBJ2-3	CASSLSWGQGASDTQYF	TGTGCCAGCAGCTTGTCCTGGGGACAGGGGGCATCAGATACGCAGTATTTT
TRBV29-1	TRBD2	-	TRBJ2-2	CSVGGGRGTGELFF	TGCAGCGTTGGGGGCGGGAGGGGAACCGGGGAGCTGTTTTTT
TRBV4-3	TRBD2	-	TRBJ2-2	CASSQAGGWNTGELFF	TGCGCCAGCAGCCAAGCGGGGGGGTGGAACACCGGGGAGCTGTTTTTT
TRBV6-1	-	-	TRBJ2-1	CASSEQSVSNNEQFF	TGTGCCAGCAGTGAACAATCGGTGAGCAATAATGAGCAGTTCTTC
TRBV2	-	-	TRBJ1-1	CASLRDMQTRNTEAFF	TGTGCCAGCCTGCGGGACATGCAAACCCGGAACACTGAAGCTTTCTTT
TRBV6-5	-	-	TRBJ2-7	CASSYSPGELYEQYF	TGTGCCAGCAGTTACTCGCCAGGGGAGTTATACGAGCAGTACTTC
TRBV6-5	-	-	TRBJ1-6	CASRDDRRVNSPLHF	TGTGCCAGCAGAGACGACAGGAGGGTTAATTCACCCCTCCACTTT
TRBV11-2	-	-	TRBJ2-1	CASSLELLRGQSPFF	TGTGCCAGCAGCTTAGAATTATTGCGGGGACAGAGTCCGTTCTTC
TRBV9	TRBD1	-	TRBJ2-1	CASSIDQGVYNEQFF	TGTGCCAGCAGCATCGATCAGGGGGTGTACAATGAGCAGTTCTTC
TRBV11-3	TRBD1	few	TRBJ2-7	CASSLEGTGGYEQYF	TGTGCCAGCAGCTTAGAGGGGACAGGGGGCTACGAGCAGTACTTC
TRBV30	TRBD1	-	TRBJ2-5	CAWSADRGRAETQYF	TGTGCCTGGAGTGCTGACAGGGGACGAGCAGAGACCCAGTACTTC
TRBV11-1	TRBD2	-	TRBJ2-7	CASSTTSGRASEQYF	TGTGCCAGCAGCACAACTAGCGGGAGGGCCTCCGAGCAGTACTTC
TRBV10-3	-	once	TRBJ2-1	CAISDGSLMVNEQFF	TGTGCCATCAGTGACGGGAGTCTGATGGTTAATGAGCAGTTCTTC
TRBV11-1	-	-	TRBJ2-2	CASSFRNRETGELFF	TGTGCCAGCAGCTTCCGTAACAGGGAAACCGGGGAGCTGTTTTTT
TRBV5-1	-	-	TRBJ2-3	CASSFQGGPSTDTQYF	TGCGCCAGCAGCTTCCAGGGTGGGCCTAGCACAGATACGCAGTATTTT
TRBV11-3	TRBD1	-	TRBJ2-7	CASSGRTGYEQYF	TGTGCCAGCAGCGGACGGACAGGGTACGAGCAGTACTTC
TRBV28	TRBD1	-	TRBJ1-5	CASSFGGQGASQPQHF	TGTGCCAGCAGTTTCGGTGGGCAGGGGGCCAGTCAGCCCCAGCATTTT
TRBV6-5	TRBD2	-	TRBJ2-7	CASSETLAGYEQYF	TGTGCCAGCAGCGAAACCTTAGCGGGGTACGAGCAGTACTTC
TRBV27	-	-	TRBJ2-5	CASSQTWGEPAETQYF	TGTGCCAGCAGTCAAACATGGGGCGAACCGGCAGAGACCCAGTACTTC
TRBV5-4	TRBD2	-	TRBJ2-7	CASSGGGTRSYEQYF	TGTGCCAGCAGCGGGGGTGGGACTAGATCCTACGAGCAGTACTTC
TRBV5-8	-	-	TRBJ2-1	CASSLGGTNEQFF	TGTGCCAGCAGCTTGGGGGGAACCAATGAGCAGTTCTTC
TRBV6-1	-	-	TRBJ2-3	CASSEVGVDTQYF	TGTGCCAGCAGTGAAGTGGGTGTTGATACGCAGTATTTT
TRBV6-4	-	-	TRBJ2-6	CASSEGVTGANVLTF	TGTGCCAGCAGTGAAGGGGTTACTGGGGCCAACGTCCTGACTTTC
TRBV13	TRBD1	-	TRBJ2-3	CASSLRRGQTDTQYF	TGTGCCAGCAGCTTACGAAGGGGGCAAACAGATACGCAGTATTTT
TRBV27	-	-	TRBJ2-2	CASSFLGGGVTGELFF	TGTGCCAGCAGTTTTTTAGGAGGGGGAGTGACCGGGGAGCTGTTTTTT
TRBV5-4	TRBD2	-	TRBJ2-7	CASSSRGTSGSYEQYF	TGTGCCAGCAGCTCGAGAGGGACTAGCGGGAGCTACGAGCAGTACTTC
TRBV6-1	-	-	TRBJ1-5	CASSEAHGGIQPQHF	TGTGCCAGCAGTGAAGCGCACGGGGGGATTCAGCCCCAGCATTTT
TRBV2	-	-	TRBJ1-1	CASSEGGGTEAFF	TGTGCCAGCAGTGAAGGGGGTGGGACTGAAGCTTTCTTT
TRBV27	-	once	TRBJ1-1	CASSSGILNTEAFF	TGTGCCAGCAGTTCAGGCATATTGAACACTGAAGCTTTCTTT
TRBV7-2	TRBD2	-	TRBJ2-7	CASSFGVGGSVGVGQYF	TGTGCCAGCAGCTTCGGTGTCGGCGGGAGTGTTGGTGTTGGGCAGTACTTC
TRBV6-5	TRBD2	-	TRBJ2-3	CASATGGGGNTQYF	TGTGCCTCAGCAACGGGCGGGGGGGGTAACACGCAGTATTTT
TRBV10-2	-	-	TRBJ1-5	CASSLGGGSNQPQHF	TGCGCCAGCAGCCTGGGGGGCGGGAGCAATCAGCCCCAGCATTTT
TRBV4-2	-	-	TRBJ1-1	CASGSQVLNTEAFF	TGTGCCAGCGGATCACAGGTCCTGAACACTGAAGCTTTCTTT
TRBV5-1	TRBD2	-	TRBJ2-2	CASSLGLAPNTGELFF	TGCGCCAGCAGCTTGGGACTAGCGCCGAACACCGGGGAGCTGTTTTTT
TRBV11-3	-	-	TRBJ2-7	CASSLGGGDYEQYF	TGTGCCAGCAGCTTAGGCGGCGGAGATTACGAGCAGTACTTC
TRBV14	-	-	TRBJ2-5	CASSQIGLQETQYF	TGTGCCAGCAGCCAAATAGGCCTCCAAGAGACCCAGTACTTC
TRBV4-1	TRBD1	-	TRBJ2-7	CASSQTTGTGFYEQYF	TGCGCCAGCAGCCAAACGACCGGGACAGGGTTCTACGAGCAGTACTTC
TRBV19	-	-	TRBJ2-5	CASSNQGGRQETQYF	TGTGCCAGTAGTAACCAGGGAGGTAGGCAAGAGACCCAGTACTTC
TRBV4-2	TRBD2	-	TRBJ2-1	CASSQEFPSGSYNEQFF	TGTGCCAGCAGCCAAGAATTCCCTAGCGGGTCCTACAATGAGCAGTTCTTC
TRBV10-3	-	-	TRBJ2-3	CAISEVPTSSGTTQYF	TGTGCCATCAGTGAGGTCCCTACTAGCTCGGGTACTACGCAGTATTTT
TRBV28	-	-	TRBJ1-3	CASSLSGGASGNTIYF	TGTGCCAGCAGTTTATCTGGGGGCGCCTCTGGAAACACCATATATTTT
TRBV6-1	TRBD2	once	TRBJ2-1	CASSDLGLAMDEQFF	TGTGCCAGCAGTGACCTGGGACTAGCGATGGATGAGCAGTTCTTC
TRBV5-1	TRBD1	-	TRBJ1-3	CASSLAIADQGGLDRSSGNTIYF	TGCGCCAGCAGCTTGGCCATAGCGGACCAGGGGGGACTGGACAGGAGCTCTGGAAACACCATATATTTT
TRBV7-9	TRBD2	-	TRBJ2-5	CASSLGRGGVETQYF	TGTGCCAGCAGCTTAGGTCGCGGGGGTGTGGAGACCCAGTACTTC
TRBV5-1	-	few	TRBJ2-7	CASSSNAYEQYF	TGCGCCAGCAGCTCGAACGCCTACGAGCAGTACTTC
TRBV4-1	-	-	TRBJ2-5	CASSQPPLGTQYF	TGCGCCAGCAGCCAACCGCCCCTGGGGACCCAGTACTTC
TRBV10-2	-	-	TRBJ2-1	CASGEGRVVNEQFF	TGCGCCAGCGGCGAGGGCAGGGTAGTCAATGAGCAGTTCTTC
TRBV28	TRBD1	-	TRBJ1-1	CASSRDRATEAFF	TGTGCCAGCAGCCGGGACAGGGCCACTGAAGCTTTCTTT
TRBV5-1	TRBD1	-	TRBJ2-7	CASSLDRPSYEQYF	TGCGCCAGCAGCCTGGACAGGCCCTCCTACGAGCAGTACTTC